This TCR beta chain was sequenced for a study of cytomegalovirus exposure and HLA in healthy donors. Amplification used 60 Vbeta primers and 13 Jbeta primers. TCRdb keeps only in-frame clones here, not all; method: immunoSEQ multiplex PCR. The profile covers some 110,000 clones, with around 74% appearing a single time and over 4% taken by the ten largest. V was cut by 5 bases and J by 4 bases, with 9 bases left in between. Germline V CDR1 and CDR2: SGHRS, YFSETQ. The CDR3 is made up of 13 amino acids. The chain uses TRBV5-1 and TRBJ2-2, with a weak D call TRBD1 (6 bases). This receptor was taken from a man aged 30 to 39 in good health and CMV-seropositive. Sequencing was performed on PBMCs. The chain's CDR3 is CASREGVTGELFF. The DNA of the CDR3 is TGCGCCAGCAGAGAGGGGGTCACCGGGGAGCTGTTTTTT.